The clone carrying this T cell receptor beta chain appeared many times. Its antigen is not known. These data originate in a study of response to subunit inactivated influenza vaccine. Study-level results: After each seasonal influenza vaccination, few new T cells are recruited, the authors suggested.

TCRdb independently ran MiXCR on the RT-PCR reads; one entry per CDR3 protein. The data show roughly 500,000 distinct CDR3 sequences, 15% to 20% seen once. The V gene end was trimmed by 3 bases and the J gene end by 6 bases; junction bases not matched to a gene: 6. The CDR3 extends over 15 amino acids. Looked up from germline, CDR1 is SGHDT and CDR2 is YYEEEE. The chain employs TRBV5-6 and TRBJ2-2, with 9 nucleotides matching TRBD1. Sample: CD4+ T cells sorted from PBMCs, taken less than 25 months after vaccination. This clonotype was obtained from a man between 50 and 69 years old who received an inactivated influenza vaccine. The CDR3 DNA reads TGTGCCAGCAGCTCGCCGGACAGGGGCGCCGGGGAGCTGTTTTTT. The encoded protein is CASSSPDRGAGELFF.